The clone carrying this TCR beta chain was seen at least ten times. This sample was taken from a study of Graves' ophthalmopathy and Graves' hyperthyroidism. Germline CDR1 is LNHDA and CDR2 is SQIVND (reference sequence). Losses at the gene ends were 8 bases for V and 1 base for J; bases not matched to a gene: 6. The CDR3 loop spans 14 amino acids. Amplification of TCR beta CDR3 regions used RNA transcripts. Second-round multiplex PCR came after a first-round RT-PCR that employed HTBI primers. TCRdb passed the multiplex PCR reads through MiXCR, listing each CDR3 protein once. In the table there are approximately 160,000 distinct CDR3 sequences, less than 45% of which are singletons.

The receptor comes from a middle-aged woman with Graves' ophthalmopathy. Sequenced input: peripheral blood. The chain joins TRBV19 to TRBJ2-7, with 9 bases aligning to TRBD1. The CDR3 sequence: CASAWDRDSYEQYF. CDR3 DNA sequence: TGTGCCAGTGCCTGGGACAGGGATTCCTACGAGCAGTACTTC. Full variable domain (remainder filled in from reference TRBV19 and TRBJ2-7): DGGITQSPKYLFRKEGQNVTLSCEQNLNHDAMYWYRQDPGQGLRLIYYSQIVNDFQKGDIAEGYSVSREKKESFPLTVTSAQKNPTAFYLCASAWDRDSYEQYFGPGTRLTVT.